The present TCR beta chain was sequenced within a study of T cell responses to AZD1222 COVID-19 vaccine. Across the whole study: Some second doses came at about 4 weeks and others at about 12 weeks; these were pooled.

Assay: immunoSEQ multiplex PCR; the TCRdb copy retains only in-frame clones and omits some. The table lists about 170,000 clones, roughly 92% of them singletons. The germline V gene has CDR1 GTSNPN and CDR2 SVGIG (reference sequence). V was shortened by 4 bases and J by 6 bases, with 12 bases between the two germline ends. The CDR3 has 12 amino acids. The chain is built from TRBV30 and TRBJ1-2; the D is unclear. This clonotype originated in an adult in good health. Sequences were derived from peripheral blood, sampled on day 0 of AZD1222 vaccination. The chain's CDR3 is CAWKRVNDGYTF. The CDR3 bases are TGTGCCTGGAAGAGGGTAAATGATGGCTACACCTTC.